The clone carrying this T cell receptor (beta chain) was seen once. Its antigen is still unknown. Sequencing used immunoSEQ multiplex PCR; TCRdb keeps in-frame clones, though not all of them. The sample records approximately 150,000 clones, more than 85% being singletons. The study drew the donors from its 120-subject validation cohort, separate from the approximately 700-subject first cohort. This CDR3 has 11 amino acids. Germline CDR1 reads KGHSH; CDR2 reads LQKENI. Trimming pared 6 bases from V and 5 bases from J, leaving 7 bases between. This sample is drawn from a study of cytomegalovirus exposure and HLA in healthy donors. General study points: The study labeled under 200 TCR beta chains cytomegalovirus-associated.

This TCR came from a man aged 18 to 29 in good health and CMV-seronegative. Sequenced input: PBMCs. The rearrangement uses TRBV18 and TRBJ2-5; possibly TRBD2 for D (5 bases). In nucleotides, the CDR3 is TGTGCCAGCTCCCGAGGGGAGACCCAGTACTTC. Amino acids: CASSRGETQYF.